This T cell receptor (beta chain) emerged from a study of T cell responses to AZD1222 COVID-19 vaccine. Sequencing was performed with immunoSEQ multiplex PCR; in TCRdb, only in-frame clones are kept and a portion is missing. Of under 150,000 clones listed, about nine tenths are singletons. Concerning this clone itself: An end of the junction differs from the germline gene, which may be a read error.

The CDR3 consists of 13 residues. Looked up from germline, CDR1 is SSHAT and CDR2 is FNYEAQ (reference sequence). The starting material was peripheral blood, obtained on day 0 of AZD1222 vaccination. The TCR comes from an adult in good health. The rearrangement joins TRBV7-7 to TRBJ2-1; 8 nucleotides align to TRBD1. CDR3 amino acids: CASSADRVHEQFF. The CDR3 DNA follows: TGTGCTAGCAGCGCGGACAGGGTCCATGAGCAGTTCTTC.